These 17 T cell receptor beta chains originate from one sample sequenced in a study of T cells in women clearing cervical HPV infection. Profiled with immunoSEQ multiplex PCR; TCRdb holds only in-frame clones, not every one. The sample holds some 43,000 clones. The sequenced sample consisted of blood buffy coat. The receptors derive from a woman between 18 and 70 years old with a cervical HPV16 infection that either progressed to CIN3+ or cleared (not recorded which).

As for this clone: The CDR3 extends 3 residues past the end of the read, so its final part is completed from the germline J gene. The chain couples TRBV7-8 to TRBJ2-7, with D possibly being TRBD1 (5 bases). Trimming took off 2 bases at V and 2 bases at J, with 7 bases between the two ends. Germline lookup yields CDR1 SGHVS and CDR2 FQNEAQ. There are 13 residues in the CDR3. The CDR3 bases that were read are TGTGCCAGCAGCTTACAGGGCCCCTACGAG. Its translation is CASSLQGPYE. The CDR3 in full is CASSLQGPYEQYF.

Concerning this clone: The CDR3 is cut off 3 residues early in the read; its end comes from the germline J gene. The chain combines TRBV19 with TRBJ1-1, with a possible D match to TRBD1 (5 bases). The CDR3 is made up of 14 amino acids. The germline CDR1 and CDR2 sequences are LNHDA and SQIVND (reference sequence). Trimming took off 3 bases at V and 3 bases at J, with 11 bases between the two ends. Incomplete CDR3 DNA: TGTGCCAGTAGTATGGGAAGGGGATACACTGAA. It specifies CASSMGRGYTE. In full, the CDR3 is CASSMGRGYTEAFF.

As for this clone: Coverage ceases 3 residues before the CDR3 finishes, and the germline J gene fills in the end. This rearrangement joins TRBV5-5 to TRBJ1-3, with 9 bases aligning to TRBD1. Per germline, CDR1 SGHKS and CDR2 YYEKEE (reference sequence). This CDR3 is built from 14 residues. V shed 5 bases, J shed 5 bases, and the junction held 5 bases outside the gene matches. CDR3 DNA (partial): TGTGCCAGCAGTCGGACAGGGGACAGAAACACC. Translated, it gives CASSRTGDRNT. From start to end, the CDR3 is CASSRTGDRNTIYF.

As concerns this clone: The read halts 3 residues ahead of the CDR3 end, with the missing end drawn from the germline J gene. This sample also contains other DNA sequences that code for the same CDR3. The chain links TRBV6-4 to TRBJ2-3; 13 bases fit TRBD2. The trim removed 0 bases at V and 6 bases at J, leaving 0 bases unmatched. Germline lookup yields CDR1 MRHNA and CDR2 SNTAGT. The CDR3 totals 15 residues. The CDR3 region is CASSDSTSGGDTQYF. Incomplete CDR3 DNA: TGTGCCAGCAGTGACTCGACTAGCGGGGGGGATACG.

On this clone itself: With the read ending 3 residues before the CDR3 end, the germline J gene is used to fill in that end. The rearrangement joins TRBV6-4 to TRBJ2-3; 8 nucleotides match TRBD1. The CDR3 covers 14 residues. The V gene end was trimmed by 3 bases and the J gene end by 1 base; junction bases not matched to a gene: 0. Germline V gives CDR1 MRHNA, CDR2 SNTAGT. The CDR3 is CASSEGQGTDTQYF. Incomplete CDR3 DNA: TGTGCCAGCAGTGAGGGACAGGGCACAGATACG.

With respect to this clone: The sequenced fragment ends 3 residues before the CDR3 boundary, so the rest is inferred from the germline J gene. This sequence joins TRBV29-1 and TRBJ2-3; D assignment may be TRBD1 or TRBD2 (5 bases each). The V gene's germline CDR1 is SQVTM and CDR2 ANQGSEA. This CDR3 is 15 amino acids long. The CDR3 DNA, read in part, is TGCAGCGTTGGGGGAGACGTCGGCCCTCGACAGACG. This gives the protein CSVGGDVGPRQT. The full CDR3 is CSVGGDVGPRQTQYF.

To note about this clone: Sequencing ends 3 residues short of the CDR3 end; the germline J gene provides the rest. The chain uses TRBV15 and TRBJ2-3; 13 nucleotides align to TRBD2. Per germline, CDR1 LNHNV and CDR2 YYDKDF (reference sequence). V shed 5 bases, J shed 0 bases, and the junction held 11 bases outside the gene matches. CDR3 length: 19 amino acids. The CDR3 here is CATSGAGTSGMISTDTQYF. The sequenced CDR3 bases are TGTGCCACCAGCGGGGCCGGGACTAGCGGGATGATTAGCACAGATACG.

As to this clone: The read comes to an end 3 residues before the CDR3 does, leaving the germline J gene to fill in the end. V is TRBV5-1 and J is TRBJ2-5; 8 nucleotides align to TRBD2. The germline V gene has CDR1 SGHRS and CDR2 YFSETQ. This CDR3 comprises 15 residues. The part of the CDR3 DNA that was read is TGCGCCAGCAGCTTGCCGGGGGGGAATTCGGATACC. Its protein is CASSLPGGNSDT. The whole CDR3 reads CASSLPGGNSDTQYF.

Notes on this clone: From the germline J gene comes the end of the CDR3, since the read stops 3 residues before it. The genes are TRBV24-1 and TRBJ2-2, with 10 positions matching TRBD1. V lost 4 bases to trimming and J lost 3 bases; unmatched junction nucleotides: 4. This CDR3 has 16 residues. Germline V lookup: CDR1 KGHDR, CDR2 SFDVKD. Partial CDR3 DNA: TGTGCCACCAGTGACCGGGGACAGGGGTACACCGGGGAG. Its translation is CATSDRGQGYTGE. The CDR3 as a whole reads CATSDRGQGYTGELFF.

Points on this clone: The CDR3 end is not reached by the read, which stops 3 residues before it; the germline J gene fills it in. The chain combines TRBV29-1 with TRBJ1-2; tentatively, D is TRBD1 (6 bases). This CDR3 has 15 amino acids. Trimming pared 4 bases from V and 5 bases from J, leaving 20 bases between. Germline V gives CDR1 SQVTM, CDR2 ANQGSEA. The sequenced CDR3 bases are TGCAGCGTTGTGAGTAGGCAGGGGATGGCTTATGGC. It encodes CSVVSRQGMAYG. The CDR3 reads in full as CSVVSRQGMAYGYTF.

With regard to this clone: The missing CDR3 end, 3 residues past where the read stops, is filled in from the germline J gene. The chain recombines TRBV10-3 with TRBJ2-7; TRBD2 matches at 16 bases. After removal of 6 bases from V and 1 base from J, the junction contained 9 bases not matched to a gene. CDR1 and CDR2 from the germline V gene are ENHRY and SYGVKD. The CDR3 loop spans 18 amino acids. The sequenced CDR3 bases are TGTGCCATCAGCGCCGGGACTAGCGGGGGGGCGAAGTCCTACGAG. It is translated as CAISAGTSGGAKSYE. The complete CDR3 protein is CAISAGTSGGAKSYEQYF.

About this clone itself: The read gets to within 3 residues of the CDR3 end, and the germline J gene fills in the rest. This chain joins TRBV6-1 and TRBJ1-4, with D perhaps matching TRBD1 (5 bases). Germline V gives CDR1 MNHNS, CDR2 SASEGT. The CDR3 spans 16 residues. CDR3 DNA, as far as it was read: TGTGCCAGCAGTGGGGGCCCAGTCTCTGGGGCCAACGTA. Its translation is CASSGGPVSGANV. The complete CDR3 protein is CASSGGPVSGANVLFF.

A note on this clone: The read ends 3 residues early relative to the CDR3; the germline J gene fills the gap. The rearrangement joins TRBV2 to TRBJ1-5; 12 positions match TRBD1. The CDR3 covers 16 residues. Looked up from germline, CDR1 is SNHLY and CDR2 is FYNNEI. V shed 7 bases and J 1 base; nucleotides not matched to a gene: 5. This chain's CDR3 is CASNSGTGGSNQPQHF. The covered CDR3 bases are TGTGCCAGCAACTCCGGGACAGGGGGCAGCAATCAGCCC.

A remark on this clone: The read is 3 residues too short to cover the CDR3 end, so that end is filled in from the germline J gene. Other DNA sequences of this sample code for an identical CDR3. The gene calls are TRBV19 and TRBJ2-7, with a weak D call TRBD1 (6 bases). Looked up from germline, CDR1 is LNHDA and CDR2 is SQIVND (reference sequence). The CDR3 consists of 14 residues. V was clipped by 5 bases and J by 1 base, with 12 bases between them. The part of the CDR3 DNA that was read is TGTGCCAGTAGTCGACGGGACAAATCCTACGAG. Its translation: CASSRRDKSYE. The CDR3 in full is CASSRRDKSYEQYF.

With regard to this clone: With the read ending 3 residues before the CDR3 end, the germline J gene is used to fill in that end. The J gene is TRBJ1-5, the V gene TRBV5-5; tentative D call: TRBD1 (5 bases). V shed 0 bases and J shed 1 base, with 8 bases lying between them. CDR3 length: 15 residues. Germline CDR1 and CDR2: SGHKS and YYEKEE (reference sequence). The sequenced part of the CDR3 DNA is TGTGCCAGCAGCTTGGCCGGGGGAAGCAATCAGCCC. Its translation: CASSLAGGSNQP. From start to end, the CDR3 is CASSLAGGSNQPQHF.

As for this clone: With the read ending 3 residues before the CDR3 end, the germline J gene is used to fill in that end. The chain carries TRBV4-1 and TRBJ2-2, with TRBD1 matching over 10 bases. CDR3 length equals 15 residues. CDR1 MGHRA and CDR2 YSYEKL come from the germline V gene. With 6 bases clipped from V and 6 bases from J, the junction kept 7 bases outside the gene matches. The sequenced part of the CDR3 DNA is TGCGCCAGCAGTGGACAGGGGGATCGGGCCGGGGAG. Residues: CASSGQGDRAGE. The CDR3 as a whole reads CASSGQGDRAGELFF.

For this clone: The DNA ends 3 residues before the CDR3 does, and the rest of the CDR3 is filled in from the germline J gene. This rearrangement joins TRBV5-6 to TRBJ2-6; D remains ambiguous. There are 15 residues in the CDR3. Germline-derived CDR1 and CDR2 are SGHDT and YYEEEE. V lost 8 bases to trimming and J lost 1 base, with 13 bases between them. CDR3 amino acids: CASTAQRSGANVLTF. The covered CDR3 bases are TGTGCCAGTACTGCGCAGCGATCTGGGGCCAACGTC.